Many counts were recorded for the clone carrying this T cell receptor (beta chain). The antigen remains unidentified. The data were taken from a study of regulatory T cells in long-lasting Graves disease. Notes on the study in general: Less diverse TCR repertoires were seen in persistent Graves' patients than in newly diagnosed ones.

Arm-PCR of CDR3 regions and iRepertoire HTBI primers were the basis on which TCR beta libraries were built. TCRdb redid the calling of the multiplex PCR reads with MiXCR, one entry per CDR3 protein. The data contain about 220,000 distinct CDR3 sequences, roughly 19% of them singletons. CDR1 and CDR2 (germline): SNHLY, FYNNEI. This CDR3 contains 15 residues. Trimming took 6 bases from V and 0 from J; bases not matched to a gene: 4. Documented time point: newly diagnosed GD, antithyroid drugs for less than 3 months. PBMCs provided the RNA from which the TCR library was made. A volume of about 9.9 milliliters of peripheral blood was collected in EDTA tubes. The same specimen was also included in a second study, on T cells in Graves' hyperthyroidism and ophthalmopathy.

This sequence originates from a woman in her 30s with Graves disease. This sequence joins TRBV2 and TRBJ2-1; 8 bases align to TRBD1. The sequences come from peripheral blood mononuclear cells (PBMCs), collected at new diagnosis, from a patient treated with antithyroid drugs. CDR3 sequence (DNA): TGTGCCAGCAGGCGGGACAGGAGCTCCTACAATGAGCAGTTCTTC. As protein: CASRRDRSSYNEQFF.